The clone carrying this T cell receptor (beta chain) was seen at least ten times. The time point here: newly diagnosed GD, antithyroid drugs for less than 3 months. PBMCs were the source of the RNA used for TCR sequencing. Patient provenance is recorded as an endocrinology department in Xi'an, China. EDTA tubes were used for drawing 8.5 to 9.5 milliliters of peripheral blood. The entry originates in a study of regulatory T cells in long-lasting Graves disease. The CDR3 is 14 amino acids. V dropped 2 bases and J dropped 4 bases, with 12 bases sitting between them. CDR1 and CDR2 (germline): MNHNS, SASEGT. Building of the TCR beta libraries involved iRepertoire HTBI primers and Arm-PCR of CDR3 regions. One entry per CDR3 protein results from TCRdb running MiXCR on the multiplex PCR reads. The repertoire consists of around 230,000 distinct CDR3 sequences, with approximately 20% occurring once and the leading ten covering roughly a fifth.

The rearrangement uses TRBV6-1 and TRBJ2-7; D possibly corresponds to TRBD2 (6 bases). The starting material was peripheral blood mononuclear cells (PBMCs), obtained at new diagnosis, from a patient treated with antithyroid drugs. The receptor's source is a female donor with Graves disease. The CDR3 sequence is CASSESLGTYEQYF. The CDR3 nucleotides read TGTGCCAGCAGTGAATCTCTGGGGACTTACGAGCAGTACTTC.